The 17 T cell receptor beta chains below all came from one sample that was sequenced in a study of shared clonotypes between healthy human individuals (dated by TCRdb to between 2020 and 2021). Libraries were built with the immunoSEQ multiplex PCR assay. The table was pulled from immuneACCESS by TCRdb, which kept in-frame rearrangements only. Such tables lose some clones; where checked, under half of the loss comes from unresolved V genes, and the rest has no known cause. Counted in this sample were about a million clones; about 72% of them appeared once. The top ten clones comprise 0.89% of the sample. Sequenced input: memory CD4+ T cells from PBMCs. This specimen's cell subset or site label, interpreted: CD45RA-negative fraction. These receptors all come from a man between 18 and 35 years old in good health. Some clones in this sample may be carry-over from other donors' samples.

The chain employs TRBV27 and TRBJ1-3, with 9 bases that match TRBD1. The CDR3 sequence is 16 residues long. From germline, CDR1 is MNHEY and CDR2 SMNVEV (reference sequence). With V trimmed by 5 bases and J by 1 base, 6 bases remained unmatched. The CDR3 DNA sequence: TGTGCCAGCAGTCCGGACAGGGGCAGATCTGGAAACACCATATATTTT. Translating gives CASSPDRGRSGNTIYF.

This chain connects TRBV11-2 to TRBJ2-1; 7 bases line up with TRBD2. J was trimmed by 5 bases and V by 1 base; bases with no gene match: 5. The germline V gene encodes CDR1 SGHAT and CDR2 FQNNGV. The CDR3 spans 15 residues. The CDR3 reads CASSLGAGVNNEQFF. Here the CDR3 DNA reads TGTGCCAGCAGCTTAGGGGCGGGAGTCAACAATGAGCAGTTCTTC. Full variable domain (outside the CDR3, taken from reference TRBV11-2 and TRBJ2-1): EAGVAQSPRYKIIEKRQSVAFWCNPISGHATLYWYQQILGQGPKLLIQFQNNGVVDDSQLPKDRFSAERLKGVDSTLKIQPAKLEDSAVYLCASSLGAGVNNEQFFGPGTRLTVL.

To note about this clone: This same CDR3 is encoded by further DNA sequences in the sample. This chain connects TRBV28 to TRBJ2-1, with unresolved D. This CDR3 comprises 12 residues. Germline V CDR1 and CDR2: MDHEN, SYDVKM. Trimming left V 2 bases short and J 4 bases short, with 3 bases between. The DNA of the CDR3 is TGTGCCAGCAGTTTAAGTTACAATGAGCAGTTCTTC. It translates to CASSLSYNEQFF.

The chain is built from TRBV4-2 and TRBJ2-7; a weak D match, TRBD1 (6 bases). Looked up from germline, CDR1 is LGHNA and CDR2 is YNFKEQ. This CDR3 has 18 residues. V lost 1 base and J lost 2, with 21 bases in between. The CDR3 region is CASSQVLVRWTETYEQYF. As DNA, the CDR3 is TGTGCCAGCAGCCAAGTGTTAGTTCGCTGGACAGAGACCTACGAGCAGTACTTC.

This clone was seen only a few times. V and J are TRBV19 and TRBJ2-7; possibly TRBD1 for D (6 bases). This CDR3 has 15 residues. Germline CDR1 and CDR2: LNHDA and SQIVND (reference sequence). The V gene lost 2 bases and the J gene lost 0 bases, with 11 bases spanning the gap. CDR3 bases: TGTGCCAGTAGTATATCGGCAGGGGACTCCTACGAGCAGTACTTC. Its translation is CASSISAGDSYEQYF.

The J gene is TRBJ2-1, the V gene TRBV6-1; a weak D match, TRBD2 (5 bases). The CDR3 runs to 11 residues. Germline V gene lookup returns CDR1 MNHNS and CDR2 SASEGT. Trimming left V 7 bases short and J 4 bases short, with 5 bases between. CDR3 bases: TGTGCCAGCACGGGGTACAATGAGCAGTTCTTC. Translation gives CASTGYNEQFF.

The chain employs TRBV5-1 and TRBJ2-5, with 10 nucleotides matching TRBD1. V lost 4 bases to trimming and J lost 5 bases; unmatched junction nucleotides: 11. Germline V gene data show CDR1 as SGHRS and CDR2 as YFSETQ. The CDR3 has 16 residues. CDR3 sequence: CASSRIGQGDGETQYF. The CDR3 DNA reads TGCGCCAGCAGCAGAATCGGACAGGGGGATGGGGAGACCCAGTACTTC.

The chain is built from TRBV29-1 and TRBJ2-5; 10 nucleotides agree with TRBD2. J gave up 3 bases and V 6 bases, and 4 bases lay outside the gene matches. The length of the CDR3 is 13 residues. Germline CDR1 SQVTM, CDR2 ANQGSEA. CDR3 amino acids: CSVDSGRKETQYF. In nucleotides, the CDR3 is TGCAGCGTGGATAGCGGGAGGAAAGAGACCCAGTACTTC.

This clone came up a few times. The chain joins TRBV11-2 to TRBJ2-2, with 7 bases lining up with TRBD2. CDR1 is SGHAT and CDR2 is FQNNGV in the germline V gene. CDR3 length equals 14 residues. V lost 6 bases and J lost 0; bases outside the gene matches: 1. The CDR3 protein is CASRRGANTGELFF. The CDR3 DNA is TGTGCCAGCAGACGGGGGGCGAACACCGGGGAGCTGTTTTTT.

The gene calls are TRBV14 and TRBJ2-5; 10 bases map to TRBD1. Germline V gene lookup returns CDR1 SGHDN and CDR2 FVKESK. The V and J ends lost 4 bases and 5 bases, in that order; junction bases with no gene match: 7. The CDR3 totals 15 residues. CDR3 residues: CASSLRQGAWETQYF. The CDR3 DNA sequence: TGTGCCAGCAGCCTACGACAGGGGGCCTGGGAGACCCAGTACTTC.

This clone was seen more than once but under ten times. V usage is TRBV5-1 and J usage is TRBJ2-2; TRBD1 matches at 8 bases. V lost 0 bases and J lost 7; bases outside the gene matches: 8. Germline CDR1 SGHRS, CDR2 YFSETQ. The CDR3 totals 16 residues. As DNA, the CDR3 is TGCGCCAGCAGCTTGGCCCGAGCAGGGGGCATCGGGGAGCTGTTTTTT. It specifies CASSLARAGGIGELFF.

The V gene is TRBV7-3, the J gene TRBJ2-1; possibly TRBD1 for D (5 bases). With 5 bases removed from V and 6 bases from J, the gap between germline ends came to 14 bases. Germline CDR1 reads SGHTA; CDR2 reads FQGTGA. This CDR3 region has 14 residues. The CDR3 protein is CASSPDRISNEQFF. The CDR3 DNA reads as TGTGCCAGCAGCCCTGACAGAATTTCCAATGAGCAGTTCTTC.

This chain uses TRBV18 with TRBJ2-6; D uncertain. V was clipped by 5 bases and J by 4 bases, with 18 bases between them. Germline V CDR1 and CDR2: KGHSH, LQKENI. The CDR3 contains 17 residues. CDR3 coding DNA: TGTGCCAGCTCAGCTTCTTTTCAATCTCGGGGGGCCAACGTCCTGACTTTC. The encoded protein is CASSASFQSRGANVLTF.

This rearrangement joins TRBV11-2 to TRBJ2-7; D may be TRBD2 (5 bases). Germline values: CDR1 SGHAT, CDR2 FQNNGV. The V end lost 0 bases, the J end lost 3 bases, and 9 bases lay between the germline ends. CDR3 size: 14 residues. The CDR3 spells CASSLDPEGYEQYF. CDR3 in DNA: TGTGCCAGCAGCTTAGATCCCGAGGGCTACGAGCAGTACTTC.

The CDR3 loop reads CASGGHYGYTF. CDR3 DNA sequence: TGTGCCAGCGGGGGGCACTATGGCTACACCTTC. The V gene is TRBV28, the J gene TRBJ1-2, with a tentative D call TRBD1 (6 bases). The CDR3 is 11 amino acids. Per the germline V gene, CDR1 is MDHEN and CDR2 is SYDVKM. V was trimmed by 8 bases and J by 3 bases, leaving 7 bases between them.

The CDR3 loop is CASRSNNEQFF. The CDR3, as DNA: TGTGCCAGCAGATCAAACAATGAGCAGTTCTTC. This chain connects TRBV28 to TRBJ2-1; D gene ambiguous. CDR1 is MDHEN and CDR2 is SYDVKM in the germline V gene. The CDR3 consists of 11 residues. Trimming stripped 6 bases from V and 5 bases from J, with 5 bases between.

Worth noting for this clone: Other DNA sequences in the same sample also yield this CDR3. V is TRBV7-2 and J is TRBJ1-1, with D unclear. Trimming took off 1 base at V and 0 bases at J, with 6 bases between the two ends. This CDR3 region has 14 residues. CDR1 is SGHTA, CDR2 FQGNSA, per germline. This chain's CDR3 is CASSLVGMNTEAFF. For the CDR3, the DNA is TGTGCCAGCAGCTTAGTGGGCATGAACACTGAAGCTTTCTTT.